Sequencing of this T cell receptor (beta chain) was carried out in a study of cytomegalovirus exposure and HLA in healthy donors. Overall study results and limits: Cytomegalovirus association was assigned to 170 or so TCR beta chains. Earlier analysis found most TCR beta V segments productive about 90% or about 30% of the time. Later, TCR association rates were found to vary by HLA locus, highest for DRB1 and lowest for HLA-C. Researchers reported in a later analysis that a missense DCLRE1C variant was tied to TCR beta V- and J-gene trimming.

This PCR relied on a set of 60 Vbeta primers and 13 Jbeta primers. Clones were read by immunoSEQ multiplex PCR, and TCRdb kept only the in-frame ones, dropping some. The repertoire holds 180,000 or so clones, with 81% as singletons. Germline assignment: CDR1 MGHDK and CDR2 SYGVNS. V was shortened by 1 base and J by 6 bases, with 13 bases between the two germline ends. This CDR3 spans 14 amino acids. Remarks on this clone: The antigen is undetermined.

The sequence was obtained from a woman between 18 and 29 years old in good health and CMV-seropositive. The sequenced material came from PBMCs. The chain recombines TRBV25-1 with TRBJ2-7; perhaps TRBD1 as D (5 bases). The CDR3 DNA is TGTGCCAGCAGTGAATCCAAGACAGTCTCCGAGCAGTACTTC. Protein: CASSESKTVSEQYF.